Following are 14 T cell receptor beta chains from one sample sequenced in a study of CD8+ T cells in alopecia areata. Once RNA had been extracted, it was reverse transcribed into cDNA to act as the sequencing template. Sequencing was performed with immunoSEQ multiplex PCR; in TCRdb, only in-frame clones are kept and a portion is missing. Of 100,000 to 120,000 clones in the sample, 55% to 60% were seen once. Sample: NKG2D-low CD8+ T cells sorted from blood. All receptors derive from a human donor with alopecia areata.

The J gene is TRBJ1-2, the V gene TRBV28; 8 bases align to TRBD1. This CDR3 region has 12 residues. The V gene's germline CDR1 is MDHEN and CDR2 SYDVKM. The ends lost 6 bases at V and 8 bases at J; junction bases unmatched: 5. The chain's CDR3 is CASSQGAGGYTF. The CDR3 nucleotides read TGTGCCAGCAGCCAGGGGGCTGGGGGCTACACCTTC.

V gene TRBV5-6 combines with J gene TRBJ2-1; D gene ambiguous. Germline CDR1 and CDR2: SGHDT and YYEEEE. The CDR3 is 17 amino acids. V lost 0 bases and J lost 0, with 13 bases in between. In DNA form, the CDR3 reads TGTGCCAGCAGCTTGGCCGGGCAGTTCAGCTCCTACAATGAGCAGTTCTTC. Translating it yields CASSLAGQFSSYNEQFF.

The chain has TRBV15 and TRBJ2-3; weak D call: TRBD1 (5 bases). The CDR3 length is 13 residues. Germline V lookup: CDR1 LNHNV, CDR2 YYDKDF (reference sequence). V gave up 5 bases and J gave up 4 bases, with 10 bases separating them. The CDR3 here is CATSRVRADTQYF. In nucleotides, the CDR3 is TGTGCCACCAGCCGGGTCAGGGCAGATACGCAGTATTTT.

This clone has only one observation. This chain connects TRBV28 to TRBJ1-1; the D is unclear. CDR1 MDHEN and CDR2 SYDVKM come from the germline V gene. The CDR3 has 12 residues. Trimming removed 5 bases at V and 3 bases at J, with 7 bases between. DNA of the CDR3: TGTGCCAGCAGTCCACCTCACACTGAAGCTTTCTTT. This codes for CASSPPHTEAFF.

The V and J genes are TRBV5-1 and TRBJ2-3; D unresolved. Germline V gene lookup returns CDR1 SGHRS and CDR2 YFSETQ. V was trimmed by 0 bases and J by 0 bases, leaving 11 bases between them. This CDR3 is 16 amino acids long. CDR3 DNA sequence: TGCGCCAGCAGCTTGGGCGGCGTTACTAGCACAGATACGCAGTATTTT. It codes for CASSLGGVTSTDTQYF.

The chain uses TRBV6-5 and TRBJ2-2; D assignment may be TRBD1 or TRBD2 (5 bases each). CDR3 length: 13 residues. Trimming cost V 6 bases and J 8 bases, with 13 bases left between them. Germline lookup yields CDR1 MNHEY and CDR2 SVGAGI. CDR3 sequence (DNA): TGTGCCAGCAGACCGGGACGTGCAGGGGAGCTGTTTTTT. Its protein product is CASRPGRAGELFF.

There are a few counts of this clone. V usage is TRBV23-1 and J usage is TRBJ2-1; D gene uncertain. TRBV23-1 qualifies as an ORF whose function is uncertain. The CDR3 length is 15 residues. With 6 bases removed from V and 0 bases from J, the gap between germline ends came to 12 bases. The CDR3 nucleotides read TGCGCCAGCAGCTCGAGTGATCTCTCCTACAATGAGCAGTTCTTC. Its protein is CASSSSDLSYNEQFF.

The V gene is TRBV14, the J gene TRBJ1-4; 7 nucleotides align to TRBD1. The V and J ends lost 8 bases and 7 bases, in that order; junction bases with no gene match: 1. Germline V lookup: CDR1 SGHDN, CDR2 FVKESK. The CDR3 contains 11 residues. The CDR3 reads CASSGGEKLFF. As DNA, the CDR3 is TGTGCCAGCTCAGGGGGTGAAAAACTGTTTTTT.

J is TRBJ2-7 and V is TRBV27; 8 bases align to TRBD2. Germline values: CDR1 MNHEY, CDR2 SMNVEV (reference sequence). Trimming took 4 bases from V and 2 from J; bases not matched to a gene: 4. The CDR3 extends over 14 amino acids. This CDR3 reads CASSYSGRPYEQYF. The CDR3 region has the DNA TGTGCCAGCAGTTACAGCGGGAGACCCTACGAGCAGTACTTC.

The sample holds a few counts of this clone. The chain joins TRBV9 to TRBJ2-3; 10 bases map to TRBD2. The CDR3 loop spans 17 amino acids. The germline V gene encodes CDR1 SGDLS and CDR2 YYNGEE. V lost 3 bases, J lost 0 bases, and 7 bases stayed unmatched. The CDR3: CASSAPTSGISTDTQYF. The CDR3 DNA reads as TGTGCCAGCAGCGCCCCTACTAGCGGGATTAGCACAGATACGCAGTATTTT. The complete variable domain, with remaining parts taken from reference TRBV9 and TRBJ2-3, reads DSGVTQTPKHLITATGQRVTLRCSPRSGDLSVYWYQQSLDQGLQFLIQYYNGEERAKGNILERFSAQQFPDLHSELNLSSLELGDSALYFCASSAPTSGISTDTQYFGPGTRLTVL.

This clone has just a few counts. The rearrangement links TRBV7-6 to TRBJ2-5; D ambiguous. This CDR3 region has 14 residues. V shed 1 base and J shed 5 bases, with 11 bases lying between them. Germline values: CDR1 SGHVS, CDR2 FNYEAQ. The CDR3 nucleotides read TGTGCCAGCAGCTTAGACTTTAGGGTCGAGACCCAGTACTTC. The encoded protein is CASSLDFRVETQYF.

The chain recombines TRBV23-1 with TRBJ1-1; 8 bases line up with TRBD1. TRBV23-1 is placed among ORFs of uncertain function. V lost 1 base to trimming and J lost 6 bases; unmatched junction nucleotides: 16. CDR3 length: 18 amino acids. CDR3 in amino acids: CASSQWRTGKVIWAEAFF. CDR3 bases: TGCGCCAGCAGTCAATGGAGGACAGGGAAGGTCATTTGGGCTGAAGCTTTCTTT.

CDR3 sequence (DNA): TGTGCCAGCAGCTTTGGTAGGGACATAAGCTACGAGCAGTACTTC. This sequence encodes CASSFGRDISYEQYF. The rearrangement links TRBV5-4 to TRBJ2-7; D perhaps matches TRBD1 (6 bases). Germline assignment: CDR1 SGHNT and CDR2 YYREEE (reference sequence). The ends were cut back, 2 bases at V and 3 bases at J, with 15 bases in the middle. The CDR3 has 15 residues.

The chain has TRBV5-1 and TRBJ1-5; perhaps TRBD1 as D (6 bases). The CDR3 has 15 amino acids. Deletions cut 0 bases from V and 7 bases from J, with 14 bases between. Germline loops: CDR1 SGHRS, CDR2 YFSETQ. CDR3 loop: CASSLASGAGQPQHF. CDR3 DNA: TGCGCCAGCAGCTTGGCCTCGGGGGCCGGCCAGCCCCAGCATTTT.